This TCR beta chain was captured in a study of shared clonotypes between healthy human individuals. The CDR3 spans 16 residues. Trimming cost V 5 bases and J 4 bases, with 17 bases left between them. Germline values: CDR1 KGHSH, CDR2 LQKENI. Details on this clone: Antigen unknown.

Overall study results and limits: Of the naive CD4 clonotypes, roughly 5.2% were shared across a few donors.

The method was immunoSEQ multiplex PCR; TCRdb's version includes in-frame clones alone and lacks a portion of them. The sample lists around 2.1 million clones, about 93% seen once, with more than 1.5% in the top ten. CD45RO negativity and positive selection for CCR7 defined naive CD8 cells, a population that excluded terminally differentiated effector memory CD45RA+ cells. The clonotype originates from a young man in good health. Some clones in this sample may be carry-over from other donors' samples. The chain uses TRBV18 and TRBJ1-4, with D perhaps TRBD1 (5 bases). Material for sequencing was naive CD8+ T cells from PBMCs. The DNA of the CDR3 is TGTGCCAGCTCAAACGGCCGGGACCCCCTTAATGAAAAACTGTTTTTT. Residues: CASSNGRDPLNEKLFF.